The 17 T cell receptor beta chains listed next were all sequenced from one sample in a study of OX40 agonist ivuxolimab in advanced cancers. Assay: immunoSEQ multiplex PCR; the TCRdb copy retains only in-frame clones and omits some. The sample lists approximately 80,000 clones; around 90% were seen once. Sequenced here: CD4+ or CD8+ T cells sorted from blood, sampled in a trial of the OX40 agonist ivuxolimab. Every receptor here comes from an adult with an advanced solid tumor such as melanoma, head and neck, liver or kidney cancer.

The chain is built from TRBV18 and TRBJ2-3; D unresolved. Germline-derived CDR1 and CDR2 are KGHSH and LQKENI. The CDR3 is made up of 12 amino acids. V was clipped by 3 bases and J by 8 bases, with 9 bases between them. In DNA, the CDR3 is TGTGCCAGCTCACCGGACCAGAGTACGCAGTATTTT. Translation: CASSPDQSTQYF.

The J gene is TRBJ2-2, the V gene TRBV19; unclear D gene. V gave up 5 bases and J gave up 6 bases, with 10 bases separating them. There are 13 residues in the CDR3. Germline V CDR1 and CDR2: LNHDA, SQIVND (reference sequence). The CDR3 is CASSPQLSGELFF. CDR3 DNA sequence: TGTGCCAGTAGTCCCCAGTTATCCGGGGAGCTGTTTTTT.

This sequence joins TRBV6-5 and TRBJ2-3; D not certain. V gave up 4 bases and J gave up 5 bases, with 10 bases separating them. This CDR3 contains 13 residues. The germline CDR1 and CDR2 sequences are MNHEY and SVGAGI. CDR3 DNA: TGTGCCAGCAGTTCACGGTCGGGAGATACGCAGTATTTT. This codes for CASSSRSGDTQYF.

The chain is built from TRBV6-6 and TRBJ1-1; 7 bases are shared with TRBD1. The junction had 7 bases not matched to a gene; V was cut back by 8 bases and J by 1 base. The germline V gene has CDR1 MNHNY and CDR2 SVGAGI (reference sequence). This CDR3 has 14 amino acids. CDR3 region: CASWDSTENTEAFF. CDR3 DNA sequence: TGTGCCAGCTGGGACAGTACGGAGAACACTGAAGCTTTCTTT.

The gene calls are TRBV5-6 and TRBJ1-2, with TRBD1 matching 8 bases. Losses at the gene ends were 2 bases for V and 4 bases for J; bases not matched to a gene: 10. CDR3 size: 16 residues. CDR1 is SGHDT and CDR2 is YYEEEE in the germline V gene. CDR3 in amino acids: CASSLVPGQAIYGYTF. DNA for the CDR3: TGTGCCAGCAGCTTAGTTCCGGGACAGGCCATCTATGGCTACACCTTC.

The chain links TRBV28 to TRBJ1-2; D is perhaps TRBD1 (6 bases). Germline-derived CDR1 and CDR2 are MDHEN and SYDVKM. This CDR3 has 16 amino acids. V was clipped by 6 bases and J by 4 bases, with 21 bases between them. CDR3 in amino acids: CASSFWAGATGYGYTF. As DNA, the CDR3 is TGTGCCAGCAGCTTCTGGGCGGGGGCTACCGGCTATGGCTACACCTTC.

The CDR3 nucleotides are TGTGCCAGCGCTAGCGGGAGTGGTAACACAGATACGCAGTATTTT. Amino acid sequence: CASASGSGNTDTQYF. This chain uses TRBV27 with TRBJ2-3; 10 bases line up with TRBD2. The germline CDR1 and CDR2 sequences are MNHEY and SMNVEV (reference sequence). The CDR3 contains 15 residues. V shed 8 bases and J 2 bases; nucleotides not matched to a gene: 7.

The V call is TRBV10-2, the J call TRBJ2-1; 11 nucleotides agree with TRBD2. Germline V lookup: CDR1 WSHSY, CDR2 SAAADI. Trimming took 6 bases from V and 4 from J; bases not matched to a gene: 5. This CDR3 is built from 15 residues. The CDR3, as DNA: TGCGCCAGCAGAGATAGCGGGAGGGTATACAATGAGCAGTTCTTC. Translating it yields CASRDSGRVYNEQFF.

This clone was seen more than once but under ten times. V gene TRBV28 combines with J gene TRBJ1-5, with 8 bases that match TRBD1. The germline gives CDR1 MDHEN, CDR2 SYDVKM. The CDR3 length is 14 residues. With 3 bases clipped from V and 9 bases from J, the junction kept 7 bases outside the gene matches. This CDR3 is CASSLFQGAGPQHF. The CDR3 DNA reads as TGTGCCAGCAGTTTGTTTCAGGGGGCAGGGCCCCAGCATTTT.

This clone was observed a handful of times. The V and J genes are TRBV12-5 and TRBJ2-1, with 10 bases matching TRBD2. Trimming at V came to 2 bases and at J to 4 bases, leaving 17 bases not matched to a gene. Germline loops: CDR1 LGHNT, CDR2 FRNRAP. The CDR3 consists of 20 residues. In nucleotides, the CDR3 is TGTGCTAGTGGTTTGTCCCCCTTACTCGATAGCGGGAGGCGGTACAATGAGCAGTTCTTC. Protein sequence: CASGLSPLLDSGRRYNEQFF.

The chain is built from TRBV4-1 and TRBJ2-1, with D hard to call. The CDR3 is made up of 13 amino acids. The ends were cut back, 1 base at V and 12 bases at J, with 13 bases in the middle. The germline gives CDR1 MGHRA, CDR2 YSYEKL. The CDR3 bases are TGCGCCAGCAGCCAAGCTTTGGTTTCCAGGCAGTTCTTC. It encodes CASSQALVSRQFF.

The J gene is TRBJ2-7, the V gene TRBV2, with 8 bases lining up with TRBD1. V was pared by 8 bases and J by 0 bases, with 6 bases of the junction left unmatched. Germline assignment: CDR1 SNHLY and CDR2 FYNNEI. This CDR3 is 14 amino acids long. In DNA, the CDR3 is TGTGCCAGCTGCCCGGGACAGGACTCCTACGAGCAGTACTTC. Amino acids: CASCPGQDSYEQYF.

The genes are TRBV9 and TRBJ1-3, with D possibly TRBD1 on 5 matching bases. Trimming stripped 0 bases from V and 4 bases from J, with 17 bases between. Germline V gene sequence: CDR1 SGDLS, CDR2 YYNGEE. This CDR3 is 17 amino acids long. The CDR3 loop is CASSVDMGELGGNTIYF. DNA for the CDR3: TGTGCCAGCAGCGTAGATATGGGGGAGTTAGGCGGAAACACCATATATTTT.

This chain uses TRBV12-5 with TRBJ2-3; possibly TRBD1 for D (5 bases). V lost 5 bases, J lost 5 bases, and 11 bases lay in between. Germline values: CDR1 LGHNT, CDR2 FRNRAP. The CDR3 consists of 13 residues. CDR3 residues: CASGLWTIDTQYF. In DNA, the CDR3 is TGTGCTAGTGGTCTGTGGACAATAGATACGCAGTATTTT.

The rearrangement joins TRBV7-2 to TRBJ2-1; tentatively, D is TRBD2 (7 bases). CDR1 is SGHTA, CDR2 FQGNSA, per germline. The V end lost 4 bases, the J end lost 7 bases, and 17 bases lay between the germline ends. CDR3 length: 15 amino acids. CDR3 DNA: TGTGCCAGCAGCTCGGAGCTGGGAGGGGGGAATGAGCAGTTCTTC. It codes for CASSSELGGGNEQFF.

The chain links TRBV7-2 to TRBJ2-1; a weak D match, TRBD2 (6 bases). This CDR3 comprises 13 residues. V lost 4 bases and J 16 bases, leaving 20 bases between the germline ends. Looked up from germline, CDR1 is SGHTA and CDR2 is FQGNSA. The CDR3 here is CASSSFPSGELFF. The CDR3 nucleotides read TGTGCCAGCAGCTCGTTCCCGTCGGGGGAGCTTTTCTTC.

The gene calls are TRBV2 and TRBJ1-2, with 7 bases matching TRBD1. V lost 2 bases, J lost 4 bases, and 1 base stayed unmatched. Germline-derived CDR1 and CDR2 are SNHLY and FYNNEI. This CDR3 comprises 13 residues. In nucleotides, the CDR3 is TGTGCCAGCAGTGAAACAGGGGCCTATGGCTACACCTTC. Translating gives CASSETGAYGYTF. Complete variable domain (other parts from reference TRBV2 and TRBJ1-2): EPEVTQTPSHQVTQMGQEVILRCVPISNHLYFYWYRQILGQKVEFLVSFYNNEISEKSEIFDDQFSVERPDGSNFTLKIRSTKLEDSAMYFCASSETGAYGYTFGSGTRLTVV.